The clone carrying this T cell receptor beta chain turned up a few times. Axillary draining lymph nodes of breast cancer patients supplied the node samples. Germline V gives CDR1 MNHEY, CDR2 SMNVEV (reference sequence). CDR3 length equals 13 residues. Trimming pared 6 bases from V and 6 bases from J, leaving 14 bases between. TCRdb independently ran MiXCR on the multiplex PCR reads; one entry per CDR3 protein. The sample carries around 120,000 distinct CDR3 sequences, just under 20% recorded once. This specimen belongs to a study of breast tumors, draining lymph nodes, adjacent tissues. V gene TRBV27 combines with J gene TRBJ1-2, with a possible D match to TRBD1 (5 bases). The receptor comes from a female donor with breast cancer. Some clones in this sample may be carry-over from other donors' samples. Material: axillary lymph node tissue. The CDR3 coding sequence is TGTGCCAGCAGGACCCGGGACTTCGATGGCTACACCTTC. This sequence encodes CASRTRDFDGYTF.